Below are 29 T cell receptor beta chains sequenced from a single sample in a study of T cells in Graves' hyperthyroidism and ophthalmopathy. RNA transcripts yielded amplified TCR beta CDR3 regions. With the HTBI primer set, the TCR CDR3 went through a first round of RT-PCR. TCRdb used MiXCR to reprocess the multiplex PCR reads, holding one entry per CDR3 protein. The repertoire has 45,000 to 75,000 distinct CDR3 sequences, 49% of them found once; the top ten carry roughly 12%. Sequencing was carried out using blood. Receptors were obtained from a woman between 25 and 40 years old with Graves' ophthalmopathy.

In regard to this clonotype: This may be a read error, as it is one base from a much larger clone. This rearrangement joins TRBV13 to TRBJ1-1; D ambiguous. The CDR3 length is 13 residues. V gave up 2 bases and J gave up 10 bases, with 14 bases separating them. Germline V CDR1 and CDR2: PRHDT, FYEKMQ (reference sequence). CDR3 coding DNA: TGTGCCAGCAGCTTAAGAGGTAGTTTGGGAGCTTTCTTT. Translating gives CASSLRGSLGAFF.

CDR3 in amino acids: CASSQSGTGNEQFF. The CDR3 region has the DNA TGTGCCAGCAGCCAATCTGGCACAGGCAATGAGCAGTTCTTC. The chain links TRBV16 to TRBJ2-1; tentatively, D is TRBD1 (5 bases). Trimming removed 0 bases at V and 6 bases at J, with 9 bases between. This CDR3 has 14 residues. The germline V gene has CDR1 KGHSY and CDR2 FQNENV.

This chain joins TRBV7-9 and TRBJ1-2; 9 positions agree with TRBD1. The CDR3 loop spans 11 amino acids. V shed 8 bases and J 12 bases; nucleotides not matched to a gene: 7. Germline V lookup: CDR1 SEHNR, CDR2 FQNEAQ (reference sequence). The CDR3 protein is CASSRGQGDTF. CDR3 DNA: TGTGCCAGCTCAAGGGGACAGGGCGACACCTTC.

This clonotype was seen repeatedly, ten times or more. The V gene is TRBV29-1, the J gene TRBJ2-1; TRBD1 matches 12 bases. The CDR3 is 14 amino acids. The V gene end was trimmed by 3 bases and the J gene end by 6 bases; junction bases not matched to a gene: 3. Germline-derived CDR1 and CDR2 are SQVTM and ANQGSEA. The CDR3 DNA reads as TGCAGCGTTGAGAGGGACAGGGGGCGCAATGAGCAGTTCTTC. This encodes CSVERDRGRNEQFF.

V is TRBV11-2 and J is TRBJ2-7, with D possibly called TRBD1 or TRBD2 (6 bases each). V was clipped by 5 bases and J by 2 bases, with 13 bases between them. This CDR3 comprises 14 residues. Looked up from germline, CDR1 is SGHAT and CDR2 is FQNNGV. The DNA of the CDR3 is TGTGCCAGCAGCCCACCGGGGGCACCCTACGAGCAGTACTTC. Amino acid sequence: CASSPPGAPYEQYF.

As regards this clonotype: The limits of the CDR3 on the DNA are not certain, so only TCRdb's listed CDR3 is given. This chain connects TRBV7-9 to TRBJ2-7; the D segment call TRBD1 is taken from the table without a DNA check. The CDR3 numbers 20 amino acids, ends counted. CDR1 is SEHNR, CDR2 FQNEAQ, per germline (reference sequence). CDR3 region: CASSFYICSISRDRVYEQYF.

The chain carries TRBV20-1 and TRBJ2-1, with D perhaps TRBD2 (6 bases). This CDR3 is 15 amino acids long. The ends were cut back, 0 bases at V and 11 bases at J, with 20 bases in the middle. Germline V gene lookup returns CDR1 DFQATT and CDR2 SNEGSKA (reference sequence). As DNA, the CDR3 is TGCAGTGCTAGAGACGCGCGGGGAGCTATGAATAAGCAGTTCTTC. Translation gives CSARDARGAMNKQFF.

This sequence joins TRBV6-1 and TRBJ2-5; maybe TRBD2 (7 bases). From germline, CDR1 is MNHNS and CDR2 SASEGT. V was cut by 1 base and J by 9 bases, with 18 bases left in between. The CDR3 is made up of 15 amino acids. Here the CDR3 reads CASSEDSGGNQPQYF. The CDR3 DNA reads TGTGCCAGCAGTGAAGATTCGGGGGGCAATCAGCCCCAGTACTTC.

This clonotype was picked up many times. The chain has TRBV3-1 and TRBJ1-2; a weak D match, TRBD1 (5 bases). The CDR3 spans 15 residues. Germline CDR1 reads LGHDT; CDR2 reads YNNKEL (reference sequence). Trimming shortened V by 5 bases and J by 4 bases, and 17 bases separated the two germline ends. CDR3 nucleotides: TGTGCCAGCAGCTCCACCCAAGATGACAGCTATGGCTACACCTTC. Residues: CASSSTQDDSYGYTF.

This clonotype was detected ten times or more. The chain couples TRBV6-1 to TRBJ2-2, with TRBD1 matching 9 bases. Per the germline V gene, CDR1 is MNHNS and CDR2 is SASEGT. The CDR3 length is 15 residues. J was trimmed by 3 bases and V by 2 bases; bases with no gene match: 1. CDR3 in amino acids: CASSERDRDTGELFF. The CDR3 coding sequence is TGTGCCAGCAGTGAAAGGGACAGGGACACCGGGGAGCTGTTTTTT.

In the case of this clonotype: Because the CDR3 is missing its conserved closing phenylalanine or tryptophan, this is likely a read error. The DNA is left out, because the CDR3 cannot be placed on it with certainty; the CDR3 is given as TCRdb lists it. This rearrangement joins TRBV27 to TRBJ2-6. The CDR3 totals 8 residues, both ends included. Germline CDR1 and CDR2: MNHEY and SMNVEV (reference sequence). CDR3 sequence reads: CASRAGTS.

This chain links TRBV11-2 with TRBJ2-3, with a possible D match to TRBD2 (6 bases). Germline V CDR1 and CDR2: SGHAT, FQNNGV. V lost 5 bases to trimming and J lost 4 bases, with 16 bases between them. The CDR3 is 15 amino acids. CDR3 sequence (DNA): TGTGCCAGCAGCCTAGGAGGGCCAGCGGCAGATACGCAGTATTTT. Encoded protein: CASSLGGPAADTQYF. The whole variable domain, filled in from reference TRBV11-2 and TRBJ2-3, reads EAGVAQSPRYKIIEKRQSVAFWCNPISGHATLYWYQQILGQGPKLLIQFQNNGVVDDSQLPKDRFSAERLKGVDSTLKIQPAKLEDSAVYLCASSLGGPAADTQYFGPGTRLTVL.

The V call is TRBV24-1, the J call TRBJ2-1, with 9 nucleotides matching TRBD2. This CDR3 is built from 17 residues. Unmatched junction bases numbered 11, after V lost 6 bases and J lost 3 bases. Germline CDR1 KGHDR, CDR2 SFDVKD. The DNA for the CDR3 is TGTGCCACCAGTTCCTACCCTAGCGGGAAGGGCTACAATGAGCAGTTCTTC. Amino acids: CATSSYPSGKGYNEQFF.

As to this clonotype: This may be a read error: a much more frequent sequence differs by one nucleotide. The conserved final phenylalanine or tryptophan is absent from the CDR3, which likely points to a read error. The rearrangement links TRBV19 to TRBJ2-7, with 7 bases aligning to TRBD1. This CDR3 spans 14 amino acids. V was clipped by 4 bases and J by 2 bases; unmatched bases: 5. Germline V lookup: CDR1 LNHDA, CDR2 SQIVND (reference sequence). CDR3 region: CASSRTGGTYEQYL. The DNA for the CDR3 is TGTGCCAGTAGTAGGACAGGAGGCACCTACGAGCAGTACCTC.

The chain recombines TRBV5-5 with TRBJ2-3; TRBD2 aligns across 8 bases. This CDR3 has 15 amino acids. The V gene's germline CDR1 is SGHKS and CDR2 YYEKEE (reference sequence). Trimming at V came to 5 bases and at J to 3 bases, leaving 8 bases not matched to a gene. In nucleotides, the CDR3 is TGTGCCAGCAGAGCCGGGGGGGTTGGAACAGATACGCAGTATTTT. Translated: CASRAGGVGTDTQYF.

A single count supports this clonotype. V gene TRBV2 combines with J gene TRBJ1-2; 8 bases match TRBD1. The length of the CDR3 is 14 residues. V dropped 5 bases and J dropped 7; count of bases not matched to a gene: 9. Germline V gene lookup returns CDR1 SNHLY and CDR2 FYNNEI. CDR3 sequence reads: CASSLPGGVRGYTF. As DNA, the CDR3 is TGTGCCAGCAGTTTGCCAGGGGGCGTGCGTGGCTACACCTTC.

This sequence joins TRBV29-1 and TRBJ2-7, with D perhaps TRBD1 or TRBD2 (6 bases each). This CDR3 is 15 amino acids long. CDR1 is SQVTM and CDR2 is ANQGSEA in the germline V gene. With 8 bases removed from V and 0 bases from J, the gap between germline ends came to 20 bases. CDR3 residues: CSSAGGGTPSYEQYF. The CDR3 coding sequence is TGCAGCAGTGCCGGAGGGGGGACACCCTCCTACGAGCAGTACTTC.

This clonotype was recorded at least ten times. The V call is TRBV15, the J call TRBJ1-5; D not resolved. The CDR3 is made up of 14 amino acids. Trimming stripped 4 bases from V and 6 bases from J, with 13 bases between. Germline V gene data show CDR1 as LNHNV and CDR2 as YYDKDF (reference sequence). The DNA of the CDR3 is TGTGCCACCAGCAATCTCGGCGCGGTTCAGCCCCAGCATTTT. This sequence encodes CATSNLGAVQPQHF.

This chain's CDR3 is CSASLTSGYTF. CDR3 nucleotides: TGCAGTGCTAGTTTGACTAGCGGCTACACCTTC. The chain joins TRBV20-1 to TRBJ1-2; D not resolved. Germline V gives CDR1 DFQATT, CDR2 SNEGSKA (reference sequence). Deletions cut 3 bases from V and 8 bases from J, with 10 bases between. The CDR3 loop spans 11 amino acids.

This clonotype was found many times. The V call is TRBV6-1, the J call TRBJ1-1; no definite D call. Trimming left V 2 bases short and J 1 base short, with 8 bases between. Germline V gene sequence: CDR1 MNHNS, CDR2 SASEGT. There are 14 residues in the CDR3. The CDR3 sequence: CASSELGWNTEAFF. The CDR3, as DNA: TGTGCCAGCAGTGAACTGGGCTGGAACACTGAAGCTTTCTTT.

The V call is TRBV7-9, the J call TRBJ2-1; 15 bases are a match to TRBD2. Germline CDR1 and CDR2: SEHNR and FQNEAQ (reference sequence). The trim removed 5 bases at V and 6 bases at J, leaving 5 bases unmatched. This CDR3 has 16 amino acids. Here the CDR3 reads CASSPGLAGGFNEQFF. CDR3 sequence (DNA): TGTGCCAGCAGCCCGGGACTAGCGGGGGGATTCAATGAGCAGTTCTTC.

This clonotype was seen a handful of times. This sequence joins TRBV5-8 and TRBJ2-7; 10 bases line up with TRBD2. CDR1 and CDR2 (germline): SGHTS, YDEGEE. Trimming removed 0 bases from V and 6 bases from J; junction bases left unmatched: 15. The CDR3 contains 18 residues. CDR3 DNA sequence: TGTGCCAGCAGCTTGGACCAGCGGGAGGGTTTCTTTGTTCGCGAGCAGTACTTC. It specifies CASSLDQREGFFVREQYF.

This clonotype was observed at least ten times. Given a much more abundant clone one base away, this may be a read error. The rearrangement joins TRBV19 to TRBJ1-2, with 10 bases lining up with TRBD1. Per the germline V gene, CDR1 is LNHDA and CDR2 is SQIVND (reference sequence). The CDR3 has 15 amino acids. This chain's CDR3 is CASTRDGQGDYGCTF. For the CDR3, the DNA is TGTGCCAGTACCAGGGACGGACAGGGGGACTATGGCTGCACCTTC.

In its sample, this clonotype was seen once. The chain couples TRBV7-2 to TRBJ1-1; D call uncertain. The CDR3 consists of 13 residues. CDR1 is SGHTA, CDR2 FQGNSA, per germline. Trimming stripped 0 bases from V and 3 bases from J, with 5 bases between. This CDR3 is CASSLAGDTEAFF. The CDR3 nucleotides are TGTGCCAGCAGCTTAGCCGGGGACACTGAAGCTTTCTTT.

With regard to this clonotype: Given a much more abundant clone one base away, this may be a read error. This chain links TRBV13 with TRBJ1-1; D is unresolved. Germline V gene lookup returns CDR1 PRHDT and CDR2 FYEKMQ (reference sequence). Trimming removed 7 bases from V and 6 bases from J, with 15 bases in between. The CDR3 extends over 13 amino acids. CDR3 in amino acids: CASTRVGRPEAFF. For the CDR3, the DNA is TGTGCCAGCACGAGGGTCGGCCGCCCTGAAGCTTTCTTT.

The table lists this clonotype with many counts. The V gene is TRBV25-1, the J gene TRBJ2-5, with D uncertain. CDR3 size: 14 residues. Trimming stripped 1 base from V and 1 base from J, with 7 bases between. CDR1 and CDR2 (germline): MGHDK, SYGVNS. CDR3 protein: CASSESTIQETQYF. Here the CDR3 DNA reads TGTGCCAGCAGTGAATCCACCATCCAAGAGACCCAGTACTTC.

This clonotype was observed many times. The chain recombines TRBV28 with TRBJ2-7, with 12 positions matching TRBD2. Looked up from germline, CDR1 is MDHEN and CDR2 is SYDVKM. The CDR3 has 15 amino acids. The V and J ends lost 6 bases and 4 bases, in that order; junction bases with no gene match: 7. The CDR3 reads CASSQPLAGGYEQYF. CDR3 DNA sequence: TGTGCCAGCAGCCAACCACTAGCGGGAGGTTACGAGCAGTACTTC.

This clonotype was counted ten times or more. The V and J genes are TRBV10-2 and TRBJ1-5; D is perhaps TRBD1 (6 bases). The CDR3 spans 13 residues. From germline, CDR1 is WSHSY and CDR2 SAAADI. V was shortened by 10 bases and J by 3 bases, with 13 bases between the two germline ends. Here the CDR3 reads CATTGQNNQPQHF. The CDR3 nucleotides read TGCGCCACCACGGGACAAAACAATCAGCCCCAGCATTTT.

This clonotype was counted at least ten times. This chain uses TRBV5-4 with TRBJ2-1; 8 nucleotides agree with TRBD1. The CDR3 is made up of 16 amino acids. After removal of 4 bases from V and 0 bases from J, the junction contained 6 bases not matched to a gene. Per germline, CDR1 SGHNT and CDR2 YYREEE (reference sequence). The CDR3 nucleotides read TGTGCCAGCAGCCCGACAGGGGCAGGCTCCTACAATGAGCAGTTCTTC. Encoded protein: CASSPTGAGSYNEQFF.